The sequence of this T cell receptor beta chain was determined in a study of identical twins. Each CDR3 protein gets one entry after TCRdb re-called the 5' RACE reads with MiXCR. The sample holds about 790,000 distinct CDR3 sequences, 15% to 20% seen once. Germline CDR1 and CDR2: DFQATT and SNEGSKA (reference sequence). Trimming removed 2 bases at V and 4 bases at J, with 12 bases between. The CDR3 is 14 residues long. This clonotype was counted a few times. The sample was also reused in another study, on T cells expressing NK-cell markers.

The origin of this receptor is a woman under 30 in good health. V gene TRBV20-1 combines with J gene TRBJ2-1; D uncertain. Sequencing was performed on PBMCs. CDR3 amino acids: CSARPGSGYNEQFF. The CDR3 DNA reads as TGCAGTGCTAGACCCGGGTCAGGTTACAATGAGCAGTTCTTC.